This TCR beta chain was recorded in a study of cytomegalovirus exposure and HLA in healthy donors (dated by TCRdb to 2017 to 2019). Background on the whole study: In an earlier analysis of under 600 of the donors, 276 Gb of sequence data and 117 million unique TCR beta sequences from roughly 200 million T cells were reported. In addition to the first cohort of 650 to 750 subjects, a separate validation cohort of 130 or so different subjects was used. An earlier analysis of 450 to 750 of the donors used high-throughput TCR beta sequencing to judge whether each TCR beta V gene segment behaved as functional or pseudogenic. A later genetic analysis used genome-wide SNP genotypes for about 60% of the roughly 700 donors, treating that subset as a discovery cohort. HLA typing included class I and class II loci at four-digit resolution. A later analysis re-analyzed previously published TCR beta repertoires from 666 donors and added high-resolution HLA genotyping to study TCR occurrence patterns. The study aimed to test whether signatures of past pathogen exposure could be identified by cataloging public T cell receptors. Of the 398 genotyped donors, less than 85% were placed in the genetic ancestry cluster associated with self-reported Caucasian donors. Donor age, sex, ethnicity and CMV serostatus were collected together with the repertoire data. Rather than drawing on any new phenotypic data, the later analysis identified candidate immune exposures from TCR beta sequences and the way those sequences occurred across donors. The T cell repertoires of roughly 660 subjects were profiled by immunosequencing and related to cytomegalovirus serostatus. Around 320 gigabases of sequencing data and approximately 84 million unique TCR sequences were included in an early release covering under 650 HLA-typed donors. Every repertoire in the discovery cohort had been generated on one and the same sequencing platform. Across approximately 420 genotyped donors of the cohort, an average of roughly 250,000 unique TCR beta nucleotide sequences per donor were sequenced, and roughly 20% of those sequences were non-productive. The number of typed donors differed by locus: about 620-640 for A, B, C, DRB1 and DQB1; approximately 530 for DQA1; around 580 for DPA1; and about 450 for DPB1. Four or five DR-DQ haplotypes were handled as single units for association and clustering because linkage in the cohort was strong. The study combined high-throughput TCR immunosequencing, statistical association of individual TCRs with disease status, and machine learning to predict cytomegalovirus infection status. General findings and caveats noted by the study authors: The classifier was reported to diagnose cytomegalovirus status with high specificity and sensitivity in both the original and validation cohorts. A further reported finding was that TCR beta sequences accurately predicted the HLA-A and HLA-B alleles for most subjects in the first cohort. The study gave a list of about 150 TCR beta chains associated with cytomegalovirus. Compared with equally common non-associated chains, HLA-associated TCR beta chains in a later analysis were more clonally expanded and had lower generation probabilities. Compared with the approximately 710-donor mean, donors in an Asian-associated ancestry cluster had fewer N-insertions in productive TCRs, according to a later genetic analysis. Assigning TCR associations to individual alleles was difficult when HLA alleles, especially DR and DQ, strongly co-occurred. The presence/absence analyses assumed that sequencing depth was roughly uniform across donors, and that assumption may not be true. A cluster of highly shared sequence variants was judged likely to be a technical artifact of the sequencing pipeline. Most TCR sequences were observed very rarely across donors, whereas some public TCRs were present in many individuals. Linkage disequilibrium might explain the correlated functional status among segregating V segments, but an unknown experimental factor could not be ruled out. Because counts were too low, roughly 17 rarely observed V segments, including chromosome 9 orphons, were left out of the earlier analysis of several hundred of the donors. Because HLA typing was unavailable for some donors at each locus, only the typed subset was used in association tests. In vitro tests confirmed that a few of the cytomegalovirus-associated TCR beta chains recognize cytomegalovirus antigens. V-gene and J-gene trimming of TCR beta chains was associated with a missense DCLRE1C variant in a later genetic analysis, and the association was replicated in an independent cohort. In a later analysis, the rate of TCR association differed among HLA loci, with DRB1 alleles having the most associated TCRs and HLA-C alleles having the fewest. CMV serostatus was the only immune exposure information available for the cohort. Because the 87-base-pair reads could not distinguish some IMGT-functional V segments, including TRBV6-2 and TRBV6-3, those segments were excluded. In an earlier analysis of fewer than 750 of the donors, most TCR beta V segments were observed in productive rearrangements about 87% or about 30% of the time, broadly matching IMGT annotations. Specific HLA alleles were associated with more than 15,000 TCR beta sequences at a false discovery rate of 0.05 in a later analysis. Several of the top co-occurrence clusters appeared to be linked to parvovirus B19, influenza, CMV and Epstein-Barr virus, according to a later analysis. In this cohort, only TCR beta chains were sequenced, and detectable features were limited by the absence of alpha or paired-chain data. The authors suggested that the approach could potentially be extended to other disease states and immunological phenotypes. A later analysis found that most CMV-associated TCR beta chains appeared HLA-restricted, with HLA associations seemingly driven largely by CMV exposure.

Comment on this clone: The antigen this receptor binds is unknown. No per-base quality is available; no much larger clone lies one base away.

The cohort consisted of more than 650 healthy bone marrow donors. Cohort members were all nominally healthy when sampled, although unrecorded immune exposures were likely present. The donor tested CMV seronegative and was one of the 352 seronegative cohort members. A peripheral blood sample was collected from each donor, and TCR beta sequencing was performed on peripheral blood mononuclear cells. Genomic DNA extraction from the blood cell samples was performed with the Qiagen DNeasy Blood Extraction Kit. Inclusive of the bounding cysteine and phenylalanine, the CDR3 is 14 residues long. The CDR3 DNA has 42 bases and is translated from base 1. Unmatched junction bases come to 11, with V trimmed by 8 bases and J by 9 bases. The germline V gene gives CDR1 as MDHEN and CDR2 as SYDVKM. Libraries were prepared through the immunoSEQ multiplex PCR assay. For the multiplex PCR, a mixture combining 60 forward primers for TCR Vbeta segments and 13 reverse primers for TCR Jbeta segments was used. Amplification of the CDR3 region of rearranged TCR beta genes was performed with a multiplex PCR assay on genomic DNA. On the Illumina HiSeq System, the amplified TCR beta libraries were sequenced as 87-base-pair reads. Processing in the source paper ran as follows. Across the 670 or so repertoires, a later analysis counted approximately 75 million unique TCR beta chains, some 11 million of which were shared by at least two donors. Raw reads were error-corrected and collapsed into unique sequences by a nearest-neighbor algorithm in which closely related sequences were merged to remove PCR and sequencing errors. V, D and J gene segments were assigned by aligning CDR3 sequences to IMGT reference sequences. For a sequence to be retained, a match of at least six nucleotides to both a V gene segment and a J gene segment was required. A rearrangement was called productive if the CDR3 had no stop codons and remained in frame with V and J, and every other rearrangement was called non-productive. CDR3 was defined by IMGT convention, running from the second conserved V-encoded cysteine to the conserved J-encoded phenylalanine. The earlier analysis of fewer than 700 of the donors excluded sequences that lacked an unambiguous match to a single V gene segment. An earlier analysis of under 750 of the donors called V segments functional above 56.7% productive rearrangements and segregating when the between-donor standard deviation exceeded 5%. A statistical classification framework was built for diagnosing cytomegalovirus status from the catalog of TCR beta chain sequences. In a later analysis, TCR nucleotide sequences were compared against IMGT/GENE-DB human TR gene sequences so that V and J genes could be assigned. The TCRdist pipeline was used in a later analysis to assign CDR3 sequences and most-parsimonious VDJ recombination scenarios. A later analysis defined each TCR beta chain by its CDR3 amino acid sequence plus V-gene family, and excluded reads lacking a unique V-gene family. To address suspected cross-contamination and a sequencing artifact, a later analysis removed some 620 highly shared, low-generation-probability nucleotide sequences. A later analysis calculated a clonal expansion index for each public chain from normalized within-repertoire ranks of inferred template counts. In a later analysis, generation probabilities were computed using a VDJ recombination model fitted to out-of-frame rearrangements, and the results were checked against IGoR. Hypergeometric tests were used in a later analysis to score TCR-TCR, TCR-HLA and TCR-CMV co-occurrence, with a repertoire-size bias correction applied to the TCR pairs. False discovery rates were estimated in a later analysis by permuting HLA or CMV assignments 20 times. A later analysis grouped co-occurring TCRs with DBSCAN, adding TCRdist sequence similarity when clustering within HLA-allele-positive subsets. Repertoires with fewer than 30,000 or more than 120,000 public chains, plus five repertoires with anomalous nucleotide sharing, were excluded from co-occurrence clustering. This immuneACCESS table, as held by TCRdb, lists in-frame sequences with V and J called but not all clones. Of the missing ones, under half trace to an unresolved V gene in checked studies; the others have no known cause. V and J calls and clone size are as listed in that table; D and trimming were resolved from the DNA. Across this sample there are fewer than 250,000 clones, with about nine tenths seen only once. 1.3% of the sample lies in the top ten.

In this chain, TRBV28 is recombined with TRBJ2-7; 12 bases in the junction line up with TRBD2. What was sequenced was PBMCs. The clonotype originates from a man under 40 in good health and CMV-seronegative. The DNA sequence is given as TGTGCCAGCGATCTAGCGGGGGGGTTTACGGGGCAGTACTTC. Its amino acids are CASDLAGGFTGQYF.